This T cell receptor (beta chain) was recovered during a study of human T cells and chemical hapten exposure. Across the whole study: Donors were sensitized with 2% DPC on the upper inner arm. Study-wide results and limits: Alopecia in the donors means their immune response may deviate from healthy people's.

Germline assignment: CDR1 SEHNR and CDR2 FQNEAQ (reference sequence). The CDR3 has 12 residues. Trimming stripped 5 bases from V and 7 bases from J, with 12 bases between. TCRdb re-called the RACE reads with MiXCR, one entry per CDR3 protein. In the table there are about 120,000 distinct CDR3 sequences, 11% of which are singletons. As for time point: patch test 3, about 24 weeks after DPC sensitization. The treatment was: therapeutic diphenylcyclopropenone sensitization with weekly scalp DPC. This clonotype was seen at least ten times. The antigen remains undetermined. This TCR derives from a woman aged 45-65 years with alopecia areata. Some clones in this sample may be carry-over from other donors' samples. The sequencing here drew on whole blood, taken in connection with sensitization to the hapten diphenylcyclopropenone (DPC). The chain is built from TRBV7-9 and TRBJ2-7; D gene unclear. The CDR3 nucleotides read TGTGCCAGCAGCCTCTTGGGCGGAGAGCAGTACTTC. The encoded protein is CASSLLGGEQYF.